A single sample gave rise to the 5 T cell receptor beta chains below, sequenced in a study of CD8+CD57+ T cells in acquired aplastic anemia. TCR beta VDJ and CDR3 profiles were obtained from a genomic DNA template. TCRdb reprocessed the reads with MiXCR, giving one entry per CDR3 protein. The sample contains around 400,000 distinct CDR3 sequences, roughly 68% of which appear only once. The specimen was sorted CD4+, CD8+, or CD8+CD57+ T cells (not recorded which) from PBMCs. The origin of the receptors is a human donor in good health, serving as a control.

Points on this clonotype: The junction shows a germline mismatch at one end, possibly a read error. The DNA for the CDR3 is TGTGCCAGCAGCGCGATAGGGGGGGGGAATGAGCAGCACTTC. It codes for CASSAIGGGNEQHF. The chain recombines TRBV7-2 with TRBJ2-1, with D possibly being TRBD2 (7 bases). Germline V gives CDR1 SGHTA, CDR2 FQGNSA. The length of the CDR3 is 14 residues.

V gene TRBV7-9 combines with J gene TRBJ1-2, with TRBD1 matching 9 bases. From germline, CDR1 is SEHNR and CDR2 FQNEAQ (reference sequence). The CDR3 has 14 amino acids. The V segment lost 9 bases and the J segment 2 bases; nucleotides outside the gene matches: 7. In DNA form, the CDR3 reads TGTGCCAGGATCCGGGACAGGGTGAACTATGGCTACACCTTC. This gives the protein CARIRDRVNYGYTF. The full variable domain, rest sourced from reference TRBV7-9 and TRBJ1-2, is DTGVSQNPRHKITKRGQNVTFRCDPISEHNRLYWYRQTLGQGPEFLTYFQNEAQLEKSRLLSDRFSAERPKGSFSTLEIQRTEQGDSAMYLCARIRDRVNYGYTFGSGTRLTVV.

This clonotype was observed many times. CDR3 residues: CASSIRGLYTDTQYF. The DNA for the CDR3 is TGTGCCAGCAGCATCAGGGGACTCTACACAGATACGCAGTATTTT. The chain employs TRBV11-1 and TRBJ2-3; D may match TRBD1 or TRBD2 (6 bases each). The germline CDR1 and CDR2 sequences are SGHAT and FQDESV (reference sequence). The CDR3 covers 15 residues. V was pared by 5 bases and J by 2 bases, with 14 bases between.

V usage is TRBV7-2 and J usage is TRBJ1-3; no clear D gene. Deletions cut 4 bases from V and 8 bases from J, with 12 bases between. Germline CDR1 SGHTA, CDR2 FQGNSA. The CDR3 is made up of 13 amino acids. The CDR3 coding sequence is TGTGCCAGCAGCTCGGTTGAAGGCTACACCATATATTTT. The encoded protein is CASSSVEGYTIYF.

At least ten counts were recorded for this clonotype. This rearrangement joins TRBV7-2 to TRBJ2-1; 8 nucleotides line up with TRBD2. The germline V gene encodes CDR1 SGHTA and CDR2 FQGNSA. The CDR3 totals 16 residues. The ends lost 2 bases at V and 3 bases at J; junction bases unmatched: 6. The CDR3 DNA follows: TGTGCCAGCAGCTTAACCCGTAGCGGGAACTACAATGAGCAGTTCTTC. Translated, it gives CASSLTRSGNYNEQFF.